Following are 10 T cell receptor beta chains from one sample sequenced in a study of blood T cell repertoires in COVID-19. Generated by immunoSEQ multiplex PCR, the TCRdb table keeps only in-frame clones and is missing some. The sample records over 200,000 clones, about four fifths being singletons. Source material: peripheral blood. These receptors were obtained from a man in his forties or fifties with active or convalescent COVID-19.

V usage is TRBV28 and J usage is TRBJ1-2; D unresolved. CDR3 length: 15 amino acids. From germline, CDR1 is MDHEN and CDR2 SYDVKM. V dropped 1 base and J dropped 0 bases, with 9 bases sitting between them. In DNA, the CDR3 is TGTGCCAGCAGTTTATCCCAGATGACTAACTATGGCTACACCTTC. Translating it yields CASSLSQMTNYGYTF.

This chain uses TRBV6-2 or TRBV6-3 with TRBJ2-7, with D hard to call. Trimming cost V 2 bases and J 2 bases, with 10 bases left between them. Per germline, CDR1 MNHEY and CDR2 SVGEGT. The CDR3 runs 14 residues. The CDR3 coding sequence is TGTGCCAGCAGTTACGAGGTTACCGCCTACGAGCAGTACTTC. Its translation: CASSYEVTAYEQYF.

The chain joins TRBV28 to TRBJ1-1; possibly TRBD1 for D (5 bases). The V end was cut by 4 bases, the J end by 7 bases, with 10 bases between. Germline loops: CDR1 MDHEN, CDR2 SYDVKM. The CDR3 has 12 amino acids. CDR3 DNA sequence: TGTGCCAGCAGTTCGCAGGGTTTTGAAGCTTTCTTT. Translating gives CASSSQGFEAFF.

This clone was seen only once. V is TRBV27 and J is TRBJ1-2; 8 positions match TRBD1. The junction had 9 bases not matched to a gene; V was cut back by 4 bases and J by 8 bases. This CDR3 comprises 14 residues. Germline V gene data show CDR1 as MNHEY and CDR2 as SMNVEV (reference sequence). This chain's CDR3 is CASSWRTGTAGYTF. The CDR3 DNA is TGTGCCAGCAGTTGGAGGACAGGGACGGCCGGCTACACCTTC.

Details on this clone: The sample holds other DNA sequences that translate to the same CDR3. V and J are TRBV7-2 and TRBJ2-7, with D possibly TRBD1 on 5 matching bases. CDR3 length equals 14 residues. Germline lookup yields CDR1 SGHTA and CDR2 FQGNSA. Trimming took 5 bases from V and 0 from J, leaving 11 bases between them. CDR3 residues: CASSLPTVSYEQYF. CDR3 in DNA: TGTGCCAGCAGCCTACCGACAGTCTCCTACGAGCAGTACTTC.

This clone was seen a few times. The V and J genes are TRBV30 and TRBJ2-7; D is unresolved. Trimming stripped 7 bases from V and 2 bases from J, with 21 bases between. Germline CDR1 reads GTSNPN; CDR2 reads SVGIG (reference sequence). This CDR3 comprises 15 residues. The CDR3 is CASRILARSTYEQYF. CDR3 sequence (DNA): TGTGCCTCGAGAATCCTTGCCAGATCAACCTACGAGCAGTACTTC.

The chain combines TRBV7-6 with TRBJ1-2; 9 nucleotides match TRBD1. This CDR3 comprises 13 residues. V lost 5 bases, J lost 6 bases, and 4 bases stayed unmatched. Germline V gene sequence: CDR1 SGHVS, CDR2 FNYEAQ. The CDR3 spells CASSPRTGDGYTF. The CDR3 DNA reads TGTGCCAGCAGCCCGCGGACAGGGGATGGCTACACCTTC.

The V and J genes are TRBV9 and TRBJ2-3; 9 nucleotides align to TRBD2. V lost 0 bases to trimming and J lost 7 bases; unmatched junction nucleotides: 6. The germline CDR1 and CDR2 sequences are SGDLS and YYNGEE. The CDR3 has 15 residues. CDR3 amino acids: CASSVEAGGMNTQYF. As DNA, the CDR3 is TGTGCCAGCAGCGTAGAAGCGGGGGGCATGAATACGCAGTATTTT.

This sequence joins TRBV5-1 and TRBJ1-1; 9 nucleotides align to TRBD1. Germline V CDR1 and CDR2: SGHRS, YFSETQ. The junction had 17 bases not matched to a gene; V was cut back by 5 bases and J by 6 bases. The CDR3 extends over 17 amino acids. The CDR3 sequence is CASRNRGRDAVAAEAFF. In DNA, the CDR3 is TGCGCCAGCAGAAACAGGGGGCGCGATGCAGTGGCCGCTGAAGCTTTCTTT.

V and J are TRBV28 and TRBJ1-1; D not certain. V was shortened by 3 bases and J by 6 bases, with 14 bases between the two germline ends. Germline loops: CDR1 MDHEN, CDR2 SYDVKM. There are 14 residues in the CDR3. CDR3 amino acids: CASSLMRGTAEAFF. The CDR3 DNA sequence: TGTGCCAGCAGTTTGATGCGGGGTACGGCTGAAGCTTTCTTT.